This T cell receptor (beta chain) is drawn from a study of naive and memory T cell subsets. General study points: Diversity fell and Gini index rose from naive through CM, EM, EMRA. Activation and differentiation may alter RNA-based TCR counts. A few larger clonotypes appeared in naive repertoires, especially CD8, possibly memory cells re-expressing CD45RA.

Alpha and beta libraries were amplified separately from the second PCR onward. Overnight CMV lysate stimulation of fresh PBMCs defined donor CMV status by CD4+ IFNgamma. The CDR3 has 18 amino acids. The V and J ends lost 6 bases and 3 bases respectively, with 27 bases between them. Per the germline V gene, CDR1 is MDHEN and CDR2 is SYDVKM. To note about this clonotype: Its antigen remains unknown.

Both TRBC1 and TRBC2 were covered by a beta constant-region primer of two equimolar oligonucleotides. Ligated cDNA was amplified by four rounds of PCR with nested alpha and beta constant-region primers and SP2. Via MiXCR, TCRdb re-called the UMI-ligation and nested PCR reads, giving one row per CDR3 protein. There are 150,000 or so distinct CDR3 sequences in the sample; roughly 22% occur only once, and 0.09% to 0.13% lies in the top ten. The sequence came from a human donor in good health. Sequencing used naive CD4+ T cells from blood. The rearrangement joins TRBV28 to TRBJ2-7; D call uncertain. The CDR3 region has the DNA TGTGCCAGCAGCCGGCCTCTGAGTCCTGGGTTCCGCGACTACGAGCAGTACTTC. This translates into CASSRPLSPGFRDYEQYF.